This passage covers 23 T cell receptor beta chains from one sample sequenced in a study of cytomegalovirus exposure and HLA in healthy donors. Vbeta (60) and Jbeta (13) primers were used in the PCR. Some clones are missing from TCRdb's copy, which holds only in-frame ones; the method was immunoSEQ multiplex PCR. The profile shows about 93,000 clones, over 55% of them singletons. Sequencing was carried out using PBMCs. The receptors shown here come from a boy between 10 and 17 years old in good health and CMV-seropositive.

The chain employs TRBV5-1 and TRBJ1-1; TRBD1 matches at 7 bases. The junction had 1 base not matched to a gene; V was cut back by 1 base and J by 4 bases. The CDR3 has 13 amino acids. Per the germline V gene, CDR1 is SGHRS and CDR2 is YFSETQ. Here the CDR3 reads CASSLQGVTEAFF. The CDR3 region has the DNA TGCGCCAGCAGCTTGCAGGGGGTCACTGAAGCTTTCTTT.

The chain links TRBV29-1 to TRBJ1-4; 7 bases agree with TRBD1. Germline lookup yields CDR1 SQVTM and CDR2 ANQGSEA. The CDR3 loop spans 14 amino acids. J lost 4 bases, V lost 3 bases, and 5 bases had no gene match. In DNA form, the CDR3 reads TGCAGCGTTGAGAGGGGGCTAGGTAATGAAAAACTGTTTTTT. Translated: CSVERGLGNEKLFF.

This chain connects TRBV6-1 to TRBJ2-5; possibly TRBD1 for D (6 bases). The CDR3 is made up of 13 amino acids. Between the trimmed V and J ends, which lost 6 bases and 7 bases, there was a span of 15 bases. Germline assignment: CDR1 MNHNS and CDR2 SASEGT. CDR3 residues: CASSQTGFGTQYF. CDR3 nucleotide sequence: TGTGCCAGCAGCCAAACAGGGTTCGGGACCCAGTACTTC.

This clone was seen only once. The CDR3 nucleotides read TGTGCCAGCTCAACCCGGGACAGCCTAGGCCAGCCCCAGCATTTT. This translates into CASSTRDSLGQPQHF. The chain uses TRBV18 and TRBJ1-5; 7 positions agree with TRBD1. V was pared by 5 bases and J by 7 bases, with 11 bases of the junction left unmatched. Germline CDR1 reads KGHSH; CDR2 reads LQKENI. The CDR3 contains 15 residues.

V gene TRBV4-1 combines with J gene TRBJ2-7; maybe TRBD2 (6 bases). Trimming shortened V by 3 bases and J by 2 bases, and 8 bases separated the two germline ends. Per the germline V gene, CDR1 is MGHRA and CDR2 is YSYEKL. The CDR3 is made up of 13 amino acids. CDR3 protein: CASSHGGTYEQYF. The DNA of the CDR3 is TGCGCCAGCAGCCATGGGGGGACCTACGAGCAGTACTTC.

This clone was observed a single time. The chain has TRBV25-1 and TRBJ2-5; no reliable D call. Looked up from germline, CDR1 is MGHDK and CDR2 is SYGVNS. This CDR3 comprises 12 residues. Deletions cut 3 bases from V and 5 bases from J, with 7 bases between. DNA of the CDR3: TGTGCCAGCAGTGACCTCCGGGAGACCCAGTACTTC. Protein product: CASSDLRETQYF.

The chain combines TRBV18 with TRBJ2-1, with 7 bases aligning to TRBD2. This CDR3 spans 14 amino acids. V shed 3 bases, J shed 5 bases, and the junction held 4 bases outside the gene matches. From germline, CDR1 is KGHSH and CDR2 LQKENI. The CDR3 here is CASSPQRENNEQFF. The CDR3, as DNA: TGTGCCAGCTCACCCCAGCGGGAAAACAATGAGCAGTTCTTC.

This rearrangement joins TRBV7-2 to TRBJ2-1, with 11 bases lining up with TRBD2. The CDR3 has 15 residues. Germline V gene lookup returns CDR1 SGHTA and CDR2 FQGNSA. V was pared by 1 base and J by 6 bases, with 2 bases of the junction left unmatched. The CDR3 nucleotides are TGTGCCAGCAGCTTAGGTAGCGGGAGGGCCAATGAGCAGTTCTTC. Encoded protein: CASSLGSGRANEQFF. Full variable domain (remainder filled in from reference TRBV7-2 and TRBJ2-1): GAGVSQSPSNKVTEKGKDVELRCDPISGHTALYWYRQSLGQGLEFLIYFQGNSAPDKSGLPSDRFSAERTGGSVSTLTIQRTQQEDSAVYLCASSLGSGRANEQFFGPGTRLTVL.

This chain joins TRBV28 and TRBJ1-1, with TRBD1 matching 8 bases. The V gene's germline CDR1 is MDHEN and CDR2 SYDVKM. This CDR3 spans 11 amino acids. V lost 5 bases and J lost 13; bases outside the gene matches: 6. The CDR3 loop reads CASSQGAVGFF. As DNA, the CDR3 is TGTGCCAGCAGTCAGGGGGCAGTCGGTTTCTTT.

The chain links TRBV4-3 to TRBJ1-1; possibly TRBD1 for D (5 bases). Germline V CDR1 and CDR2: LGHNA, YSLEER. Trimming shortened V by 6 bases and J by 4 bases, and 12 bases separated the two germline ends. There are 13 residues in the CDR3. Here the CDR3 DNA reads TGCGCCAGCAGTCTCACAGGCCCCACTGAAGCTTTCTTT. Protein sequence: CASSLTGPTEAFF.

J is TRBJ1-1 and V is TRBV29-1; weak D call: TRBD1 (5 bases). V lost 7 bases and J 5 bases, leaving 20 bases between the germline ends. The germline gives CDR1 SQVTM, CDR2 ANQGSEA. CDR3 length: 14 residues. The CDR3 DNA follows: TGCAGCGCCGGGGACGTCCGGGGGGGGACTGAAGCTTTCTTT. As protein: CSAGDVRGGTEAFF.

The gene calls are TRBV6-1 and TRBJ1-1; no clear D. CDR1 and CDR2 from the germline V gene are MNHNS and SASEGT. With 4 bases removed from V and 1 base from J, the gap between germline ends came to 10 bases. The CDR3 length is 14 residues. CDR3 in amino acids: CASSALDWNTEAFF. CDR3 DNA: TGTGCCAGCAGTGCCCTCGACTGGAACACTGAAGCTTTCTTT.

The chain links TRBV7-3 to TRBJ2-2, with 7 bases fitting TRBD1. Germline CDR1 and CDR2: SGHTA and FQGTGA. The CDR3 has 15 amino acids. With 2 bases clipped from V and 5 bases from J, the junction kept 5 bases outside the gene matches. This CDR3 reads CASSLGDSRTGELFF. CDR3 nucleotides: TGTGCCAGCAGCTTAGGGGACAGTCGGACCGGGGAGCTGTTTTTT. The whole variable domain, remainder taken from reference TRBV7-3 and TRBJ2-2, is GAGVSQTPSNKVTEKGKYVELRCDPISGHTALYWYRQSLGQGPEFLIYFQGTGAADDSGLPNDRFFAVRPEGSVSTLKIQRTERGDSAVYLCASSLGDSRTGELFFGEGSRLTVL.

A single count supports this clone. The chain is built from TRBV21-1 and TRBJ2-2; TRBD2 is the table's D call, not checked against the DNA. TRBV21-1 is given as a pseudogene. The CDR3 spans 15 residues. The CDR3 loop is CASSKGNFNTGELFF. DNA for the CDR3: TGTGCCAGCAGCAAAGGAAACTTCAACACCGGGGAGCTGTTTTTT.

The CDR3 spells CSVASGAGGYTF. The CDR3 coding sequence is TGCAGCGTTGCATCGGGAGCCGGTGGCTACACCTTC. The chain carries TRBV29-1 and TRBJ1-2, with D hard to call. V was shortened by 4 bases and J by 7 bases, with 13 bases between the two germline ends. Germline CDR1 reads SQVTM; CDR2 reads ANQGSEA. This CDR3 has 12 residues.

This clone was detected a few times. The V call is TRBV5-6, the J call TRBJ2-5, with 8 bases aligning to TRBD2. Trimming cost V 3 bases and J 2 bases; bases outside gene matches: 6. This CDR3 region has 15 residues. CDR1 SGHDT and CDR2 YYEEEE come from the germline V gene. DNA for the CDR3: TGTGCCAGCAGCTACGAGCGGGGGAGTCAAGAGACCCAGTACTTC. Its protein is CASSYERGSQETQYF.

The chain couples TRBV27 to TRBJ2-3; 8 positions match TRBD1. Germline V gene lookup returns CDR1 MNHEY and CDR2 SMNVEV (reference sequence). The CDR3 contains 15 residues. J was trimmed by 3 bases and V by 9 bases; bases with no gene match: 11. CDR3 DNA sequence: TGTGCCAGTCGGACAGGGCCGATCGGGACAGATACGCAGTATTTT. Encoded protein: CASRTGPIGTDTQYF.

The CDR3 is CASSPGQMAGELFF. In DNA, the CDR3 is TGCGCCAGCAGCCCCGGACAGATGGCCGGGGAGCTGTTTTTT. The V and J genes are TRBV5-1 and TRBJ2-2, with D possibly being TRBD1 (6 bases). CDR3 length equals 14 residues. Germline CDR1 SGHRS, CDR2 YFSETQ. The V end was cut by 4 bases, the J end by 6 bases, with 13 bases between. Full variable domain (missing parts from reference TRBV5-1 and TRBJ2-2): KAGVTQTPRYLIKTRGQQVTLSCSPISGHRSVSWYQQTPGQGLQFLFEYFSETQRNKGNFPGRFSGRQFSNSRSEMNVSTLELGDSALYLCASSPGQMAGELFFGEGSRLTVL.

V is TRBV7-9 and J is TRBJ1-2; 8 bases map to TRBD1. Losses at the gene ends were 4 bases for V and 1 base for J; bases not matched to a gene: 5. The CDR3 contains 15 residues. Germline lookup yields CDR1 SEHNR and CDR2 FQNEAQ (reference sequence). The CDR3 nucleotides read TGTGCCAGCAGCTCCTGGACAGGGAATAACTATGGCTACACCTTC. It translates to CASSSWTGNNYGYTF. Using reference TRBV7-9 and TRBJ1-2 for the parts outside the CDR3, the full variable domain is DTGVSQNPRHKITKRGQNVTFRCDPISEHNRLYWYRQTLGQGPEFLTYFQNEAQLEKSRLLSDRFSAERPKGSFSTLEIQRTEQGDSAMYLCASSSWTGNNYGYTFGSGTRLTVV.

The chain has TRBV5-4 and TRBJ2-7, with TRBD2 matching 14 bases. V lost 3 bases and J lost 6; bases outside the gene matches: 11. This CDR3 comprises 17 residues. Germline V gene lookup returns CDR1 SGHNT and CDR2 YYREEE (reference sequence). CDR3 DNA sequence: TGTGCCAGCAGCTACTCCGGGACTAGCGGGAGAGATCGCGAGCAGTACTTC. Amino acid sequence: CASSYSGTSGRDREQYF.

V usage is TRBV30 and J usage is TRBJ2-6, with 7 bases matching TRBD2. From germline, CDR1 is GTSNPN and CDR2 SVGIG (reference sequence). CDR3 length: 16 residues. After removal of 8 bases from V and 1 base from J, the junction contained 11 bases not matched to a gene. CDR3 in DNA: TGTGCCCATGATGGGGGGGGGATTTCTGGGGCCAACGTCCTGACTTTC. Protein: CAHDGGGISGANVLTF.

The chain is built from TRBV5-1 and TRBJ2-2, with a possible D match to TRBD2 (6 bases). CDR3 length equals 16 residues. The germline CDR1 and CDR2 sequences are SGHRS and YFSETQ. Trimming left V 0 bases short and J 4 bases short, with 13 bases between. This CDR3 reads CASSLEWTKGTGELFF. The CDR3 region has the DNA TGCGCCAGCAGCTTGGAATGGACTAAGGGCACCGGGGAGCTGTTTTTT.

The J gene is TRBJ2-6, the V gene TRBV4-3, with a tentative D call TRBD2 (7 bases). Germline V gives CDR1 LGHNA, CDR2 YSLEER. This CDR3 comprises 17 residues. V was shortened by 1 base and J by 1 base, with 11 bases between the two germline ends. CDR3 amino acids: CASSQGGGGSGANVLTF. In DNA form, the CDR3 reads TGCGCCAGCAGCCAAGGGGGAGGGGGTTCTGGGGCCAACGTCCTGACTTTC.